This is a list of T cell receptor beta chains from one sample in a study of OX40 agonist ivuxolimab in advanced cancers. Produced via immunoSEQ multiplex PCR; TCRdb's table is partial and in-frame only. This table has tens of thousands of clones, more than 85% appearing once. Source: CD4+ or CD8+ T cells sorted from blood, taken in a trial of the OX40 agonist ivuxolimab. The origin of the receptors is an adult with an advanced solid tumor such as melanoma, head and neck, liver or kidney cancer. Both conserved end residues are part of each CDR3. D genes are given only for firm matches. The size entry is marked missing in some rows and otherwise reads once, few, many or a size class.

j_gene: TRBJ1-4; d_gene: TRBD1; v_gene: TRBV7-9; abundance: once; CDR3nt: TGTGCCAGCGGAAGGACAGGGGGGGATGAAAAACTGTTTTTT; CDR3aa: CASGRTGGDEKLFF
j_gene: TRBJ1-5; d_gene: -; v_gene: TRBV11-2; abundance: -; CDR3nt: TGTGCCAGCAGCTTAGGGACGGCGAATCAGCCCCAGCATTTT; CDR3aa: CASSLGTANQPQHF
j_gene: TRBJ1-6; d_gene: -; v_gene: TRBV5-1; abundance: -; CDR3nt: TGCGCCAGCAGCTTGGAGTTGGGGGGTGGTTCACCCCTCCACTTT; CDR3aa: CASSLELGGGSPLHF
j_gene: TRBJ2-5; d_gene: TRBD1; v_gene: TRBV12-5; abundance: -; CDR3nt: TGTGCTAGTGGTTCGGGACAGGGGTCGTGGGAGACCCAGTACTTC; CDR3aa: CASGSGQGSWETQYF
j_gene: TRBJ1-1; d_gene: -; v_gene: TRBV19; abundance: -; CDR3nt: TGTGCCAGTAGTATAGGTCAGGCAATGAACACTGAAGCTTTCTTT; CDR3aa: CASSIGQAMNTEAFF
j_gene: TRBJ1-1; d_gene: -; v_gene: TRBV9; abundance: -; CDR3nt: TGTGCCAGCAGCGTAGGCCTCAAGAACACGGGGAGCACTGAAGCTTTCTTT; CDR3aa: CASSVGLKNTGSTEAFF
j_gene: TRBJ1-2; d_gene: -; v_gene: TRBV6-5; abundance: -; CDR3nt: TGTGCCAGCAAAGGTCAGGGATCTTATGGCTACACCTTC; CDR3aa: CASKGQGSYGYTF
j_gene: TRBJ2-5; d_gene: -; v_gene: TRBV5-1; abundance: -; CDR3nt: TGCGCCAGCAGCTTGGTAGGGGGGCGTGAGGAGACCCAGTACTTC; CDR3aa: CASSLVGGREETQYF
j_gene: TRBJ1-1; d_gene: -; v_gene: TRBV11-2; abundance: -; CDR3nt: TGTGCCAGCAGGAATAACGTGAACACTGAAGCTTTCTTT; CDR3aa: CASRNNVNTEAFF
j_gene: TRBJ2-2; d_gene: TRBD1; v_gene: TRBV7-9; abundance: -; CDR3nt: TGTGCCAGCAGCTACCTACAGGGGACCGGGGAGCTGTTTTTT; CDR3aa: CASSYLQGTGELFF
j_gene: TRBJ2-1; d_gene: TRBD1; v_gene: TRBV19; abundance: few; CDR3nt: TGTGCCAGTAGTACGACAGGGGGCGCGTACAATGAGCAGTTCTTC; CDR3aa: CASSTTGGAYNEQFF
j_gene: TRBJ2-1; d_gene: -; v_gene: TRBV4-1; abundance: -; CDR3nt: TGCGCCAGCAGTAGAAGAGAGGGAGACTACAATGAGCAGTTCTTC; CDR3aa: CASSRREGDYNEQFF
j_gene: TRBJ2-1; d_gene: TRBD2; v_gene: TRBV9; abundance: few; CDR3nt: TGTGCCAGCAGCGTAGGTCGCGGGAGAGCGTCCTACAATGAGCAGTTCTTC; CDR3aa: CASSVGRGRASYNEQFF
j_gene: TRBJ2-5; d_gene: -; v_gene: TRBV7-8; abundance: -; CDR3nt: TGTGCCAGCAGCCCTCGGACAAGTGGGGAGACCCAGTACTTC; CDR3aa: CASSPRTSGETQYF
j_gene: TRBJ2-5; d_gene: -; v_gene: TRBV2; abundance: -; CDR3nt: TGTGCCAGCAAACAAGACTTGCCCCAAGAGACCCAGTACTTC; CDR3aa: CASKQDLPQETQYF
j_gene: TRBJ2-4; d_gene: TRBD2; v_gene: TRBV19; abundance: -; CDR3nt: TGTGCCAGTAGTACCCTGGCCGGGGGAGGGAATCAAGTCAAAAACATTCAGTACTTC; CDR3aa: CASSTLAGGGNQVKNIQYF
j_gene: TRBJ2-7; d_gene: TRBD2; v_gene: TRBV10-1; abundance: -; CDR3nt: TGCGCCAGCAGTGCAGGGCGTCGGGAGGACGAGCAGTACTTC; CDR3aa: CASSAGRREDEQYF
j_gene: TRBJ2-7; d_gene: TRBD1; v_gene: TRBV6-6; abundance: -; CDR3nt: TGTGCCAGCAGTATTGGACAGGGGAGGACCTACGAGCAGTACTTC; CDR3aa: CASSIGQGRTYEQYF
j_gene: TRBJ1-2; d_gene: -; v_gene: TRBV2; abundance: -; CDR3nt: TGTGCCAGCAGCACCGGGCCCTACTATGGCTACACCTTC; CDR3aa: CASSTGPYYGYTF
j_gene: TRBJ1-1; d_gene: -; v_gene: TRBV5-1; abundance: once; CDR3nt: TGCGCCAGCAGCTCCACAGGTTTGCGGGCTGAAGCTTTCTTT; CDR3aa: CASSSTGLRAEAFF
j_gene: TRBJ2-7; d_gene: TRBD2; v_gene: TRBV18; abundance: -; CDR3nt: TGTGCCAGCTCAGTGGCGGGAGGGCAGTACGAGCAGTACTTC; CDR3aa: CASSVAGGQYEQYF
j_gene: TRBJ1-1; d_gene: -; v_gene: TRBV7-9; abundance: -; CDR3nt: TGTGCCAGCAGCCCGGAAGGCGGGAACACTGAAGCTTTCTTT; CDR3aa: CASSPEGGNTEAFF
j_gene: TRBJ2-2; d_gene: TRBD1; v_gene: TRBV9; abundance: -; CDR3nt: TGTGCCAGCAGCCCTCGCCAGGGGGCCACCGGGGAGCTGTTTTTT; CDR3aa: CASSPRQGATGELFF
j_gene: TRBJ2-7; d_gene: TRBD1; v_gene: TRBV19; abundance: -; CDR3nt: TGTGCCAGTAGAAGGGGACAGCTCTCCTACGAGCAGTACTTC; CDR3aa: CASRRGQLSYEQYF
j_gene: TRBJ2-3; d_gene: -; v_gene: TRBV21-1; abundance: -; CDR3nt: TGTGCCAGCAGCGCAAAAAAGCGGCGGATGCACACAGATACGCAGTATTTT; CDR3aa: CASSAKKRRMHTDTQYF
j_gene: TRBJ1-2; d_gene: TRBD1; v_gene: TRBV18; abundance: -; CDR3nt: TGTGCCAGCTCACCTACGGGACAGGGGAACTATGGCTACACCTTC; CDR3aa: CASSPTGQGNYGYTF
j_gene: TRBJ1-1; d_gene: -; v_gene: TRBV2; abundance: once; CDR3nt: TGTGCCAGCAGGGATCAGATTGAAGCTTTCTTT; CDR3aa: CASRDQIEAFF
j_gene: TRBJ2-1; d_gene: TRBD2; v_gene: TRBV6-5; abundance: -; CDR3nt: TGTGCCAGCAGTTACGGCGGGAGGGCCCATAATGAGCAGTTCTTC; CDR3aa: CASSYGGRAHNEQFF
j_gene: TRBJ2-3; d_gene: -; v_gene: TRBV9; abundance: once; CDR3nt: TGTGCCAGCAGCGTAGTAGCGGCTAGCACAGATACGCAGTATTTT; CDR3aa: CASSVVAASTDTQYF
j_gene: TRBJ2-5; d_gene: -; v_gene: TRBV25-1; abundance: -; CDR3nt: TGTGCCAGCAGTGAAATCAGACAGCAAGAGACCCAGTACTTC; CDR3aa: CASSEIRQQETQYF
j_gene: TRBJ1-1; d_gene: -; v_gene: TRBV19; abundance: once; CDR3nt: TGTGCCAGTAGTATTCAGGGCGGGGGGCCAGCTTTCTTT; CDR3aa: CASSIQGGGPAFF
j_gene: TRBJ1-2; d_gene: -; v_gene: TRBV7-6; abundance: -; CDR3nt: TGTGCCAGCAGCTTAGCCGATGGGTATGGCTACACCTTC; CDR3aa: CASSLADGYGYTF
j_gene: TRBJ2-3; d_gene: -; v_gene: TRBV5-1; abundance: -; CDR3nt: TGCGCCAGCAGCTTGGACCCCGGGGATACGCAGTATTTT; CDR3aa: CASSLDPGDTQYF
j_gene: TRBJ1-3; d_gene: -; v_gene: TRBV30; abundance: few; CDR3nt: TGTGCCTGGTGGGGGGGGCATTCTGGAAACACCATATATTTT; CDR3aa: CAWWGGHSGNTIYF
j_gene: TRBJ2-2; d_gene: -; v_gene: TRBV19; abundance: -; CDR3nt: TGTGCCAGTAGCTCCAAAAGGACAGCTAACACCGGGGAGCTGTTTTTT; CDR3aa: CASSSKRTANTGELFF
j_gene: TRBJ2-7; d_gene: -; v_gene: TRBV13; abundance: -; CDR3nt: TGTGCCAGCAGCTTACGGTCCTACGAGCAGTACTTC; CDR3aa: CASSLRSYEQYF
j_gene: TRBJ1-4; d_gene: -; v_gene: TRBV9; abundance: -; CDR3nt: TGTGCCAGCAGCGTAGACGCCACAACTAATGAAAAACTGTTTTTT; CDR3aa: CASSVDATTNEKLFF
j_gene: TRBJ2-3; d_gene: -; v_gene: TRBV5-1; abundance: -; CDR3nt: TGCGCCAGCAGTGGAGGGACAGATACGCAGTATTTT; CDR3aa: CASSGGTDTQYF
j_gene: TRBJ1-4; d_gene: -; v_gene: TRBV5-1; abundance: -; CDR3nt: TGCGCCAGCAGCTTGGAAGGGCCTAATGAAAAACTGTTTTTT; CDR3aa: CASSLEGPNEKLFF
j_gene: TRBJ1-1; d_gene: -; v_gene: TRBV2; abundance: -; CDR3nt: TGTGCCAGCAGGCCGGCGTGGAACACTGAAGCTTTCTTT; CDR3aa: CASRPAWNTEAFF
j_gene: TRBJ2-7; d_gene: TRBD1; v_gene: TRBV28; abundance: -; CDR3nt: TGTGCCAGCAGTCCCGTGGACAGGGCGAACGAGCAGTACTTC; CDR3aa: CASSPVDRANEQYF
j_gene: TRBJ2-1; d_gene: TRBD2; v_gene: TRBV10-3; abundance: -; CDR3nt: TGTGCCATCAGTGACAGACGGGAGGGCCCCTATGAGCAGTTCTTC; CDR3aa: CAISDRREGPYEQFF
j_gene: TRBJ2-3; d_gene: -; v_gene: TRBV11-2; abundance: -; CDR3nt: TGTGCCAGCAGTTCCTGGCTTGGGAACACAGATACGCAGTATTTT; CDR3aa: CASSSWLGNTDTQYF
j_gene: TRBJ1-1; d_gene: -; v_gene: TRBV19; abundance: -; CDR3nt: TGTGCCAGTAGTGTCCAGGGTTTTTACACTGAAGCTTTCTTT; CDR3aa: CASSVQGFYTEAFF
j_gene: TRBJ2-2; d_gene: TRBD1; v_gene: TRBV6-5; abundance: -; CDR3nt: TGTGCCAGCAGAAAACCGGGACAGAGCACCGGGGAGCTGTTTTTT; CDR3aa: CASRKPGQSTGELFF
j_gene: TRBJ1-2; d_gene: -; v_gene: TRBV28; abundance: -; CDR3nt: TGTGCCAGCAGTCCCAGGATTGACGGTTCTGGTGGCTACACCTTC; CDR3aa: CASSPRIDGSGGYTF
j_gene: TRBJ2-6; d_gene: -; v_gene: TRBV4-2; abundance: -; CDR3nt: TGTGCCAGCAGTCCCGACGATAAAAGAGACAGGCCTGGGGCCAACGTCCTGACTTTC; CDR3aa: CASSPDDKRDRPGANVLTF
j_gene: TRBJ2-4; d_gene: TRBD1; v_gene: TRBV25-1; abundance: -; CDR3nt: TGTGCCAGCAGTGATCGGACAGGTCAGGGAAACATTCAGTACTTC; CDR3aa: CASSDRTGQGNIQYF
j_gene: TRBJ2-1; d_gene: -; v_gene: TRBV6-5; abundance: -; CDR3nt: TGTGCCAGCAGTAGGGTCGGGGTACGGGGCAATGAGCAGTTCTTC; CDR3aa: CASSRVGVRGNEQFF
j_gene: TRBJ2-1; d_gene: -; v_gene: TRBV30; abundance: -; CDR3nt: TGTGCCTGGAGGGGTGGATCCTACAATGAGCAGTTCTTC; CDR3aa: CAWRGGSYNEQFF
j_gene: TRBJ1-5; d_gene: TRBD1; v_gene: TRBV30; abundance: few; CDR3nt: TGTGCCTGTTCGGACAGGGGGAATCAGCCCCAGCATTTT; CDR3aa: CACSDRGNQPQHF
j_gene: TRBJ1-3; d_gene: -; v_gene: TRBV14; abundance: -; CDR3nt: TGTGCCAGCAGCCAGCTTGAAAGGTCTGGAAACACCATATATTTT; CDR3aa: CASSQLERSGNTIYF
j_gene: TRBJ2-7; d_gene: TRBD1; v_gene: TRBV6-5; abundance: few; CDR3nt: TGTGCCAGCAGTTTAACAGGGGGCCCACACGAGCAGTACTTC; CDR3aa: CASSLTGGPHEQYF